This entry concerns a single T cell receptor (beta chain). Its antigen is undetermined. The data are from a study of identical twins. The V gene end was trimmed by 1 base and the J gene end by 8 bases; junction bases not matched to a gene: 6. This CDR3 spans 16 amino acids. In germline, CDR1 is PRHDT, CDR2 FYEKMQ (reference sequence). Findings and limits, study-wide: Fewer insertions characterized abundant cord blood beta clonotypes, whereas memory repertoires showed none. Sharing of beta out-of-frame sequences by twins showed a weaker excess.

The cDNA had a unique molecular identifier and a template-switch universal primer site. TCRdb re-called the 5' RACE reads through MiXCR, storing one row per CDR3 protein. Seen here are approximately 190,000 distinct CDR3 sequences, roughly 15% observed once, and the top ten hold 35% to 50%. These data were also reused for a study on T cells expressing NK-cell markers. This second study notes: Alpha-beta TCR T cells were the sole sorting target in several experiments, owing to an anti-gamma-delta TCR antibody.

The sequence came from a woman under 30 in good health. Material for sequencing was CD8+ T cells sorted from blood. The gene calls are TRBV13 and TRBJ1-6, with 9 bases aligning to TRBD1. The CDR3 is CASSLEGTGFDSPLHF. CDR3 bases: TGTGCCAGCAGCTTAGAAGGGACAGGGTTTGATTCACCCCTCCACTTT.